This is a list of T cell receptor beta chains from one sample in a study of blood T cell repertoires in COVID-19. The method was immunoSEQ multiplex PCR; TCRdb's version includes in-frame clones alone and lacks a portion of them. The sample has tens of thousands of clones, around 87% seen once. Sequencing was done on a sample of peripheral blood. The receptor source for this set is a human donor in a cohort sampled during active COVID-19. Each CDR3 is given with its conserved first and last residue. The D gene is left open where the match is weak. Clone size appears in some rows only: once, few, many, or a class for an expanded clone.

j_gene,d_gene,v_gene,abundance,CDR3aa,CDR3nt
TRBJ1-1,NA,TRBV18,NA,CASSLAGSPNTEAFF,TGTGCCAGCTCACTAGCGGGCTCCCCGAACACTGAAGCTTTCTTT
TRBJ2-3,TRBD2,TRBV10-3,NA,CAISGLAGVTDTQYF,TGTGCCATCAGTGGACTAGCGGGAGTCACAGATACGCAGTATTTT
TRBJ1-1,NA,TRBV28,NA,CASSSPKGANTEAFF,TGTGCCAGCAGTTCTCCGAAGGGAGCAAACACTGAAGCTTTCTTT
TRBJ2-1,TRBD2,TRBV19,NA,CASSILLAGGSEQFF,TGTGCCAGTAGTATTTTGTTAGCGGGGGGGAGTGAGCAGTTCTTC
TRBJ1-5,TRBD1,TRBV4-1,few,CASSQEGQTHQPQHF,TGCGCCAGCAGCCAAGAGGGACAGACCCATCAGCCCCAGCATTTT
TRBJ1-4,NA,TRBV18,NA,CASSPRKGATNEKLFF,TGTGCCAGCTCACCTCGGAAGGGGGCAACTAATGAAAAACTGTTTTTT
TRBJ1-1,NA,TRBV7-8,NA,CASSFRGGARPEAFF,TGTGCCAGCAGCTTTAGGGGGGGGGCGAGACCTGAAGCTTTCTTT
TRBJ2-5,TRBD2,TRBV5-1,NA,CASSHSSGGKETQYF,TGCGCCAGCAGCCATTCTAGCGGGGGAAAAGAGACCCAGTACTTC
TRBJ2-5,NA,TRBV18,NA,CASSPFEETQYF,TGTGCCAGCTCACCGTTCGAAGAGACCCAGTACTTC
TRBJ1-5,TRBD1,TRBV27,NA,CASSYGTGGNQPQHF,TGTGCCAGCAGTTATGGGACAGGGGGCAATCAGCCCCAGCATTTT
TRBJ1-1,NA,TRBV11-2,NA,CASSQGNLNTEAFF,TGTGCCAGCAGTCAGGGGAACTTGAACACTGAAGCTTTCTTT
TRBJ1-1,TRBD1,TRBV3-1/TRBV3-2,NA,CASSYSGQANTEAFF,TGTGCCAGCAGCTATTCGGGACAGGCGAACACTGAAGCTTTCTTT
TRBJ1-6,TRBD1,TRBV19,NA,CASRLQGMDSPLHF,TGTGCCAGTAGGTTACAGGGGATGGATTCACCCCTCCACTTT
TRBJ1-2,TRBD1,TRBV30,few,CAWSRDRVTGYTF,TGTGCCTGGAGCAGGGACAGGGTGACCGGCTACACCTTC
TRBJ2-1,TRBD2,TRBV28,few,CASTQRGGNEQFF,TGTGCCAGCACACAGCGGGGGGGCAATGAGCAGTTCTTC
TRBJ1-2,TRBD1,TRBV5-1,NA,CASSLGTGGDGYTF,TGCGCCAGCAGCTTGGGGACAGGGGGCGATGGCTACACCTTC
TRBJ1-1,NA,TRBV2,NA,CASIPGWNTEAFF,TGTGCCAGCATTCCGGGTTGGAACACTGAAGCTTTCTTT
TRBJ1-5,NA,TRBV3-1/TRBV3-2,few,CASSQGSGNSNQPQHF,TGTGCCAGCAGCCAAGGTTCAGGGAATAGCAATCAGCCCCAGCATTTT
TRBJ2-2,TRBD1,TRBV5-1,NA,CASTGQGTNTGELFF,TGCGCCAGCACGGGACAGGGTACGAACACCGGGGAGCTGTTTTTT
TRBJ2-7,NA,TRBV7-9,NA,CASSLALGLAGYEQYF,TGTGCCAGCAGCTTAGCCCTGGGGCTCGCAGGCTACGAGCAGTACTTC
TRBJ1-4,NA,TRBV30,NA,CAWSRQTGRTNEKLFF,TGTGCCTGGAGTCGCCAAACAGGGAGAACTAATGAAAAACTGTTTTTT
TRBJ2-1,NA,TRBV6-2/TRBV6-3,NA,CASSYHRGSYNEQFF,TGTGCCAGCAGTTACCACCGGGGCTCCTACAATGAGCAGTTCTTC
TRBJ1-3,NA,TRBV10-3,NA,CAVGTGSSGNTIYF,TGTGCCGTCGGAACAGGGAGCTCTGGAAACACCATATATTTT
TRBJ1-1,NA,TRBV12-3/TRBV12-4,NA,CATTRGTEAFF,TGTGCCACTACGAGGGGGACTGAAGCTTTCTTT
TRBJ2-2,NA,TRBV29-1,NA,CSVRRAQGGGELFF,TGCAGCGTCCGCAGGGCGCAGGGAGGCGGGGAGCTGTTTTTT
TRBJ2-7,TRBD1,TRBV19,NA,CASSTPGQGNEQYF,TGTGCCAGTAGTACTCCGGGACAGGGGAACGAGCAGTACTTC
TRBJ2-7,NA,TRBV10-3,NA,CAISQGGRYEQYF,TGTGCCATCAGTCAGGGAGGCCGATACGAGCAGTACTTC
TRBJ2-3,NA,TRBV18,NA,CASSPNLEDTQYF,TGTGCCAGCTCACCAAATTTGGAGGATACGCAGTATTTT
TRBJ1-4,TRBD1,TRBV28,NA,CASRRTGDEKLFF,TGTGCCAGCAGGCGGACAGGGGATGAAAAACTGTTTTTT